Listed here are 26 T cell receptor beta chains from one sample, sequenced in a study of T cell responses to AZD1222 COVID-19 vaccine. Method: immunoSEQ multiplex PCR; TCRdb's copy keeps in-frame clones and lacks some. The sample lists approximately 150,000 clones, roughly 93% seen once, with about 2% in the top ten. This material consisted of peripheral blood, taken 28 days after the second AZD1222 dose. Receptors originate from an adult who received the AZD1222 COVID-19 vaccine.

The chain recombines TRBV2 with TRBJ1-6, with 9 bases aligning to TRBD1. The J segment lost 9 bases and the V segment lost 4 bases, leaving 7 bases of the junction unmatched. The germline V gene has CDR1 SNHLY and CDR2 FYNNEI. CDR3 length: 15 amino acids. CDR3 residues: CASSVMGQGGSPLHF. Written as DNA, the CDR3 is TGTGCCAGCAGTGTGATGGGACAGGGTGGTTCACCCCTCCACTTT.

This rearrangement joins TRBV14 to TRBJ2-1; no clear D. In germline, CDR1 is SGHDN, CDR2 FVKESK. V gave up 1 base and J gave up 0 bases, with 13 bases separating them. This CDR3 region has 17 residues. DNA for the CDR3: TGTGCCAGCAGCCAAGGCGGACGGTCGAGCTCCTACAATGAGCAGTTCTTC. It is translated as CASSQGGRSSSYNEQFF.

This clone was seen a single time. The chain uses TRBV19 and TRBJ2-3; TRBD1 agrees at 9 bases. V trimming: 4 bases; J trimming: 2 bases; junction bases outside the gene matches: 4. The CDR3 runs 15 residues. The germline V gene encodes CDR1 LNHDA and CDR2 SQIVND (reference sequence). CDR3 nucleotides: TGTGCCAGTAGTAATGACAGGGGGTCCACAGATACGCAGTATTTT. Its translation: CASSNDRGSTDTQYF.

The chain employs TRBV27 and TRBJ1-5, with 9 bases lining up with TRBD1. Germline V CDR1 and CDR2: MNHEY, SMNVEV (reference sequence). With 6 bases clipped from V and 12 bases from J, the junction kept 9 bases outside the gene matches. CDR3 length: 13 amino acids. The CDR3 nucleotides are TGTGCCAGCAGCTCAGGGACAGGGCGTAGCCAGCATTTT. Its translation is CASSSGTGRSQHF.

The chain recombines TRBV21-1 with TRBJ2-7; the DNA was not compared with TRBD2, the D call given in the table. TRBV21-1 represents a pseudogene. The CDR3 totals 18 residues. CDR3 coding DNA: TGTGCCAGCAGCAAAGTTCTGGGACTAGCGGGAACATGCTACGAGCAGTACTTC. Translation gives CASSKVLGLAGTCYEQYF.

The chain is built from TRBV10-3 and TRBJ1-1, with 8 positions matching TRBD1. Germline values: CDR1 ENHRY, CDR2 SYGVKD. With V trimmed by 6 bases and J by 5 bases, 5 bases remained unmatched. This CDR3 is 13 amino acids long. The CDR3 loop is CAIRDREGTEAFF. The CDR3 DNA reads as TGTGCCATCAGGGACAGGGAGGGGACTGAAGCTTTCTTT.

This clone was picked up one time. The V and J genes are TRBV18 and TRBJ1-4, with D perhaps matching TRBD1 (5 bases). The CDR3 loop spans 13 amino acids. V lost 2 bases to trimming and J lost 5 bases, with 6 bases between them. The germline V gene has CDR1 KGHSH and CDR2 LQKENI. CDR3 nucleotide sequence: TGTGCCAGCTCACCAGGGGGAAATGAAAAACTGTTTTTT. Translated: CASSPGGNEKLFF.

The chain links TRBV28 to TRBJ1-1; TRBD1 aligns across 10 bases. Unmatched junction bases numbered 12, after V lost 6 bases and J lost 5 bases. Germline-derived CDR1 and CDR2 are MDHEN and SYDVKM. The CDR3 totals 16 residues. In DNA form, the CDR3 reads TGTGCCAGCAGGGACTTGACAGGGGGCCCTGGGACTGAAGCTTTCTTT. Translated, it gives CASRDLTGGPGTEAFF.

The chain carries TRBV27 and TRBJ1-5, with TRBD1 matching 7 bases. The V gene end was trimmed by 6 bases and the J gene end by 9 bases; junction bases not matched to a gene: 17. This CDR3 region has 16 residues. Germline CDR1 reads MNHEY; CDR2 reads SMNVEV (reference sequence). Written as DNA, the CDR3 is TGTGCCAGCAGCCCGGGCGTCGGGACAGCCCTCTCGCCCCAGCATTTT. Protein: CASSPGVGTALSPQHF.

The chain joins TRBV6-5 to TRBJ2-5; 8 bases align to TRBD1. This CDR3 is 13 amino acids long. Germline-derived CDR1 and CDR2 are MNHEY and SVGAGI. Trimming cost V 6 bases and J 9 bases; bases outside gene matches: 9. The CDR3 reads CASRVGTGRPQYF. In nucleotides, the CDR3 is TGTGCCAGCAGGGTCGGGACAGGCCGCCCCCAGTACTTC.

This clone was observed a single time. This specimen includes other DNA sequences encoding the same CDR3. V is TRBV7-3 and J is TRBJ2-7; the D gene is possibly TRBD2 (5 bases). Germline V gene lookup returns CDR1 SGHTA and CDR2 FQGTGA. Deletions cut 5 bases from V and 0 bases from J, with 14 bases between. CDR3 size: 15 residues. The CDR3 DNA reads TGTGCCAGCAGCCTCCGGGCGGGTCCCTCCTACGAGCAGTACTTC. Translation: CASSLRAGPSYEQYF.

This chain joins TRBV9 and TRBJ1-4; TRBD1 agrees at 8 bases. V was clipped by 4 bases and J by 4 bases; unmatched bases: 6. The CDR3 has 15 amino acids. CDR1 is SGDLS, CDR2 YYNGEE, per germline. CDR3: CASSLGQVLNEKLFF. The CDR3 DNA sequence: TGTGCCAGCAGCTTGGGACAGGTCCTTAATGAAAAACTGTTTTTT.

The CDR3 bases are TGTGCCAGCATTTACAGGGCCTCCACTGAAGCTTTCTTT. This sequence encodes CASIYRASTEAFF. This rearrangement joins TRBV2 to TRBJ1-1; possibly TRBD1 for D (6 bases). CDR1 and CDR2 (germline): SNHLY, FYNNEI. The CDR3 contains 13 residues. The V end lost 7 bases, the J end lost 4 bases, and 13 bases lay between the germline ends.

J is TRBJ1-5 and V is TRBV23-1, with 10 bases aligning to TRBD1. TRBV23-1 has ORF status, its function being uncertain. The CDR3 is 20 amino acids. The junction had 12 bases not matched to a gene; V was cut back by 0 bases and J by 1 base. The CDR3 coding sequence is TGCGCCAGCAGTCAATCGGTGACAGGGGGCGCAATAAAGAGCAATCAGCCCCAGCATTTT. Protein product: CASSQSVTGGAIKSNQPQHF.

V usage is TRBV27 and J usage is TRBJ2-1, with a weak D call TRBD1 (6 bases). Trimming removed 5 bases at V and 10 bases at J, with 9 bases between. CDR3 length: 11 amino acids. Germline lookup yields CDR1 MNHEY and CDR2 SMNVEV (reference sequence). The chain's CDR3 is CASSLGQEQFF. CDR3 coding DNA: TGTGCCAGCAGTCTCGGACAGGAGCAGTTCTTC.

The J gene is TRBJ1-4, the V gene TRBV2; TRBD1 is a possible D gene (5 bases). CDR1 and CDR2 from the germline V gene are SNHLY and FYNNEI. The CDR3 is 11 residues long. CDR3 loop: CAVGDNEKLFF. As DNA, the CDR3 is TGTGCAGTGGGGGATAATGAAAAACTGTTTTTT. The full variable domain, with the rest looked up from reference TRBV2 and TRBJ1-4, is EPEVTQTPSHQVTQMGQEVILRCVPISNHLYFYWYRQILGQKVEFLVSFYNNEISEKSEIFDDQFSVERPDGSNFTLKIRSTKLEDSAMYFCAVGDNEKLFFGSGTQLSVL.

V and J are TRBV3-1 (or the pseudogene TRBV3-2) and TRBJ2-2; 9 nucleotides align to TRBD2. The CDR3 has 17 residues. J gave up 5 bases and V 3 bases, and 10 bases lay outside the gene matches. From germline, CDR1 is LGHDT and CDR2 YNNKEL (reference sequence). Here the CDR3 reads CASSQPGLAWRTGELFF. DNA of the CDR3: TGTGCCAGCAGCCAGCCGGGACTAGCTTGGAGAACCGGGGAGCTGTTTTTT.

This rearrangement joins TRBV25-1 to TRBJ1-6; a possible D gene is TRBD1 (6 bases). CDR1 MGHDK and CDR2 SYGVNS come from the germline V gene. The V and J ends lost 2 bases and 10 bases respectively, with 15 bases between them. This CDR3 comprises 15 residues. In DNA form, the CDR3 reads TGTGCCAGCAGTGAACAGGGGCGGGTCTGGTCACCCCTCCACTTT. It specifies CASSEQGRVWSPLHF.

The V and J genes are TRBV7-3 and TRBJ1-1; 7 bases match TRBD1. Trimming took 5 bases from V and 5 from J; bases not matched to a gene: 5. The CDR3 totals 13 residues. Germline V gene data show CDR1 as SGHTA and CDR2 as FQGTGA. CDR3 amino acids: CASSLQTGTEAFF. The CDR3 DNA reads TGTGCCAGCAGCCTGCAGACAGGGACTGAAGCTTTCTTT. Looking up the rest from reference TRBV7-3 and TRBJ1-1 gives the full variable domain: GAGVSQTPSNKVTEKGKYVELRCDPISGHTALYWYRQSLGQGPEFLIYFQGTGAADDSGLPNDRFFAVRPEGSVSTLKIQRTERGDSAVYLCASSLQTGTEAFFGQGTRLTVV.

The chain links TRBV5-1 to TRBJ2-5; D is unresolved. V was clipped by 4 bases and J by 2 bases, with 12 bases between them. The CDR3 contains 14 residues. Germline V gene sequence: CDR1 SGHRS, CDR2 YFSETQ. The CDR3, as DNA: TGCGCCAGCAGCAACCCGCGCGGACAAGAGACCCAGTACTTC. It yields the protein CASSNPRGQETQYF.

The chain uses TRBV18 and TRBJ2-1, with a weak D call TRBD2 (6 bases). Germline CDR1 is KGHSH and CDR2 is LQKENI. Trimming took off 5 bases at V and 9 bases at J, with 23 bases between the two ends. CDR3 length equals 16 residues. This CDR3 is CASSTRRTGDRVEQFF. In DNA form, the CDR3 reads TGTGCCAGCTCAACCCGACGGACGGGAGATCGGGTTGAGCAGTTCTTC.

The chain recombines TRBV2 with TRBJ1-6, with D tentatively TRBD1 (5 bases). Trimming took 3 bases from V and 8 from J, leaving 8 bases between them. The CDR3 is 13 amino acids. The V gene's germline CDR1 is SNHLY and CDR2 FYNNEI. The CDR3 here is CASSDREYSPLHF. The CDR3 bases are TGTGCCAGCAGTGACAGGGAATATTCACCCCTCCACTTT.

The genes are TRBV7-2 and TRBJ2-3; the match to TRBD2 covers 13 bases. The CDR3 runs 17 residues. The trim removed 3 bases at V and 5 bases at J, leaving 8 bases unmatched. CDR1 and CDR2 from the germline V gene are SGHTA and FQGNSA. In nucleotides, the CDR3 is TGTGCCAGCAGCTTCCACGGACTAGCGGGGGCTGGAGATACGCAGTATTTT. This codes for CASSFHGLAGAGDTQYF.

J is TRBJ2-7 and V is TRBV7-9, with TRBD1 identical over 9 bases. Germline V gives CDR1 SEHNR, CDR2 FQNEAQ (reference sequence). This CDR3 spans 16 amino acids. With 2 bases clipped from V and 2 bases from J, the junction kept 7 bases outside the gene matches. Written as DNA, the CDR3 is TGTGCCAGCAGCTTAAATCAGCGGGACAGGGCCTACGAGCAGTACTTC. It translates to CASSLNQRDRAYEQYF.

J is TRBJ1-5 and V is TRBV7-8; D remains unclear. Per the germline V gene, CDR1 is SGHVS and CDR2 is FQNEAQ. This CDR3 is 15 amino acids long. V was pared by 2 bases and J by 2 bases, with 10 bases between. This CDR3 reads CASSLNGNGNQPQHF. For the CDR3, the DNA is TGTGCCAGCAGCTTAAACGGGAATGGCAATCAGCCCCAGCATTTT.

The genes are TRBV10-1 and TRBJ2-1; D is perhaps TRBD2 (5 bases). CDR1 is WNHNN, CDR2 SYGVQD, per germline (reference sequence). The V end was cut by 6 bases, the J end by 4 bases, with 10 bases between. The CDR3 contains 13 residues. The CDR3 DNA sequence: TGCGCCAGCAGCCTGGACTCATACAATGAGCAGTTCTTC. It codes for CASSLDSYNEQFF.